This T cell receptor (beta chain) was captured by sequencing in a study of T cells after yellow fever vaccination. Study-wide results and limits: FACS-sorted repertoires could harbor abundant contaminating bulk-population clonotypes. The study found a weaker secondary response that peaked faster, day 5 versus 15.

Trimming took 4 bases from V and 9 from J; bases not matched to a gene: 15. Germline V CDR1 and CDR2: LGHNA, YNFKEQ. The CDR3 consists of 17 residues. TCRdb re-called the 5' RACE reads with MiXCR, one entry per CDR3 protein. The repertoire holds around 350,000 distinct CDR3 sequences, with roughly 12% as singletons. The sample holds a few counts of this clonotype. Its antigen remains unidentified. Sequenced here: PBMCs, sampled on the day of the first yellow fever vaccination. This clonotype was obtained from a man between 18 and 29 years old who received the YFV17D yellow fever vaccine. The chain is built from TRBV4-2 and TRBJ2-2; 9 bases are a match to TRBD2. Here the CDR3 DNA reads TGTGCCAGCAGCCTATTTAAGCTGGCGGGGGGGCCCAGGGAGCTGTTTTTT. This codes for CASSLFKLAGGPRELFF.